Listed here are 30 T cell receptor beta chains from one sample, sequenced in a study of vaccination effects on CD4 cells after COVID-19 (dated 2022 in TCRdb). These TCRs are of unknown antigen specificity. In the ViraFEST assay, PBMC were stimulated with viral peptide pools, and antigen-specific CD4+ T cell clonotypes were then identified by expansion using TCR sequencing. After around eleven days of culture, CD4+ T cells were isolated with the EasySep CD4+ T cell isolation kit. Each participant got two doses of an mRNA SARS-CoV-2 vaccine, either BNT162b2 or mRNA-1273. Library method: the immunoSEQ multiplex PCR assay. Here the immuneACCESS table is served through TCRdb, limited to in-frame sequences with V and J called. Missing clones are a known gap in these copies; in checked studies unresolved V genes cover under half, and the rest lacks a known reason. This sample lists 27,000 or so clones; about 80% were detected once. The leading ten clones occupy under 1.5% of the sample.

Here the sequenced sample was CD4+ T cells from PBMCs cultured with HCoV-NL63 spike peptides, taken after COVID-19 vaccination. The sample's cell subset or site, from its label and the paper: HCoV-NL63 spike overlapping peptide pool stimulation. Every receptor here comes from a human donor who received a COVID-19 vaccine. Some clones in this sample may be carry-over from other donors' samples.

The rearrangement links TRBV9 to TRBJ1-5; the D gene is possibly TRBD1 (6 bases). This CDR3 comprises 14 residues. Per the germline V gene, CDR1 is SGDLS and CDR2 is YYNGEE. Trimming shortened V by 4 bases and J by 10 bases, and 18 bases separated the two germline ends. CDR3 amino acids: CASSKMDSLRPQHF. The DNA for the CDR3 is TGTGCCAGCAGCAAAATGGACAGCCTTCGTCCCCAGCATTTT.

The V gene is TRBV15, the J gene TRBJ2-4; TRBD2 agrees at 7 bases. The V segment lost 0 bases and the J segment 7 bases; nucleotides outside the gene matches: 6. Germline V gene sequence: CDR1 LNHNV, CDR2 YYDKDF (reference sequence). The CDR3 totals 15 residues. The DNA of the CDR3 is TGTGCCACCAGCAGAGAGTTTAGGGAGGGGAACATTCAGTACTTC. The encoded protein is CATSREFREGNIQYF.

The rearrangement links TRBV7-2 to TRBJ2-1; perhaps TRBD1 as D (6 bases). Trimming stripped 4 bases from V and 12 bases from J, with 16 bases between. In germline, CDR1 is SGHTA, CDR2 FQGNSA. The CDR3 sequence is 13 residues long. DNA for the CDR3: TGTGCCAGCAGCTCAACTCCCGGGACACCGCAGTTCTTC. This codes for CASSSTPGTPQFF. Drawing the rest from reference TRBV7-2 and TRBJ2-1, the complete variable domain is GAGVSQSPSNKVTEKGKDVELRCDPISGHTALYWYRQSLGQGLEFLIYFQGNSAPDKSGLPSDRFSAERTGGSVSTLTIQRTQQEDSAVYLCASSSTPGTPQFFGPGTRLTVL.

CDR3 protein: CASSQDRARGPQHF. In DNA, the CDR3 is TGTGCCAGCAGCCAGGACAGGGCCCGGGGACCCCAGCATTTT. The rearrangement uses TRBV3-1 (or the pseudogene TRBV3-2) and TRBJ1-5; 8 bases are shared with TRBD1. The CDR3 totals 14 residues. Germline V gives CDR1 LGHDT, CDR2 YNNKEL (reference sequence). The J segment lost 10 bases and the V segment lost 3 bases, leaving 8 bases of the junction unmatched.

The CDR3 region has the DNA TGCGCCAGCAGCTTGACGCAGGGTTTAACCGGGGAGCTGTTTTTT. Translated, it gives CASSLTQGLTGELFF. The rearrangement joins TRBV5-1 to TRBJ2-2, with D perhaps TRBD1 (5 bases). Germline values: CDR1 SGHRS, CDR2 YFSETQ. The CDR3 covers 15 residues. The V gene lost 1 base and the J gene lost 5 bases, with 12 bases spanning the gap.

The chain is built from TRBV12-3 or TRBV12-4 and TRBJ1-1; no clear D. V was trimmed by 1 base and J by 6 bases, leaving 9 bases between them. This CDR3 comprises 13 residues. CDR3 in amino acids: CASSLVWSPEAFF. The CDR3 nucleotides read TGTGCCAGCAGTTTAGTCTGGTCCCCTGAAGCTTTCTTT.

This chain connects TRBV10-1 to TRBJ2-5, with a tentative D call TRBD1 (5 bases). The CDR3 sequence is 13 residues long. The V and J ends lost 4 bases and 5 bases respectively, with 11 bases between them. The germline gives CDR1 WNHNN, CDR2 SYGVQD (reference sequence). For the CDR3, the DNA is TGCGCCAGCAGTGGTCGGCAGGGCGAGACCCAGTACTTC. It specifies CASSGRQGETQYF.

The chain is built from TRBV9 and TRBJ2-1, with TRBD2 matching 10 bases. V lost 6 bases, J lost 4 bases, and 7 bases stayed unmatched. Germline assignment: CDR1 SGDLS and CDR2 YYNGEE. There are 15 residues in the CDR3. CDR3 coding DNA: TGTGCCAGCACCGAAGCGGGGGGGCCTTACAATGAGCAGTTCTTC. Its translation is CASTEAGGPYNEQFF.

This clone was observed a single time. At the DNA level, this CDR3 is encoded by other sequences in the same sample as well. The rearrangement links TRBV2 to TRBJ1-4, with D tentatively TRBD1 (5 bases). The V end lost 3 bases, the J end lost 8 bases, and 10 bases lay between the germline ends. Germline values: CDR1 SNHLY, CDR2 FYNNEI. The CDR3 contains 13 residues. CDR3 sequence reads: CASSDRDREKLFF. CDR3 nucleotide sequence: TGTGCCAGCAGTGACAGGGATCGCGAAAAACTGTTTTTT.

The V and J genes are TRBV12-5 and TRBJ2-5, with D possibly being TRBD1 (5 bases). Trimming left V 5 bases short and J 0 bases short, with 10 bases between. CDR1 and CDR2 (germline): LGHNT, FRNRAP. The length of the CDR3 is 14 residues. CDR3 nucleotides: TGTGCTAGTGGTACTACAGGTTACCAAGAGACCCAGTACTTC. Amino acid sequence: CASGTTGYQETQYF.

This sequence joins TRBV19 and TRBJ1-1; D uncertain. CDR3 size: 13 residues. V was pared by 4 bases and J by 7 bases, with 13 bases between. Germline V gives CDR1 LNHDA, CDR2 SQIVND (reference sequence). Here the CDR3 reads CASSTGRGYEAFF. The CDR3 DNA reads TGTGCCAGTAGTACAGGACGAGGTTATGAAGCTTTCTTT.

The rearrangement links TRBV19 to TRBJ1-5, with D maybe TRBD1 (5 bases). Germline CDR1 reads LNHDA; CDR2 reads SQIVND (reference sequence). The CDR3 spans 13 residues. The V end lost 7 bases, the J end lost 9 bases, and 16 bases lay between the germline ends. For the CDR3, the DNA is TGTGCCAGTACGGGGACCCGGAGTGGGCCCCAGCATTTT. This gives the protein CASTGTRSGPQHF.

This chain joins TRBV4-3 and TRBJ1-2; D remains unclear. Between the trimmed V and J ends, which lost 0 bases and 1 base, there was a span of 6 bases. CDR1 and CDR2 from the germline V gene are LGHNA and YSLEER. CDR3 length: 14 amino acids. The chain's CDR3 is CASSQESGNYGYTF. The CDR3 coding sequence is TGCGCCAGCAGCCAAGAATCCGGTAACTATGGCTACACCTTC.

J is TRBJ2-4 and V is TRBV28; 7 bases are shared with TRBD1. V dropped 2 bases and J dropped 0; count of bases not matched to a gene: 7. The CDR3 runs 17 residues. CDR1 and CDR2 (germline): MDHEN, SYDVKM. This CDR3 is CASSLHRGKLAKNIQYF. The CDR3 region has the DNA TGTGCCAGCAGTTTACACAGGGGAAAATTAGCCAAAAACATTCAGTACTTC.

Sample share makes this clone medium-sized. This sequence joins TRBV20-1 and TRBJ2-3; D uncertain. With 3 bases removed from V and 3 bases from J, the gap between germline ends came to 10 bases. The CDR3 extends over 13 amino acids. Per the germline V gene, CDR1 is DFQATT and CDR2 is SNEGSKA (reference sequence). CDR3 DNA sequence: TGCAGTGCTAGTCACGACGTTACAGATACGCAGTATTTT. Translation gives CSASHDVTDTQYF.

This chain uses TRBV6-2 or TRBV6-3 with TRBJ2-7; D unclear. Trimming removed 2 bases from V and 1 base from J, with 6 bases in between. Per germline, CDR1 MNHEY and CDR2 SVGEGT. The CDR3 consists of 13 residues. CDR3 region: CASSYDRSYEQYV. The DNA of the CDR3 is TGTGCCAGCAGTTACGACCGGTCCTACGAGCAGTACGTC.

The chain carries TRBV12-3 or TRBV12-4 and TRBJ2-2; TRBD2 matches 8 bases. V gave up 6 bases and J gave up 6 bases; unmatched junction bases: 0. This CDR3 spans 12 amino acids. CDR3 loop: CASRTSAGELFF. The CDR3 DNA sequence: TGTGCCAGCAGGACTAGCGCCGGGGAGCTGTTTTTT.

The V gene is TRBV5-6, the J gene TRBJ1-2, with D unresolved. Trimming took 5 bases from V and 3 from J, leaving 5 bases between them. The CDR3 extends over 11 amino acids. Germline V CDR1 and CDR2: SGHDT, YYEEEE. The CDR3 DNA follows: TGTGCCAGCAGGAGAGACTATGGCTACACCTTC. Translating it yields CASRRDYGYTF.

A few counts support this clone. The chain carries TRBV28 and TRBJ1-1; no clear D. Looked up from germline, CDR1 is MDHEN and CDR2 is SYDVKM. The CDR3 is made up of 14 amino acids. Trimming left V 4 bases short and J 2 bases short, with 11 bases between. The CDR3 nucleotides are TGTGCCAGCAGTTCACCATCCGGCAACACTGAAGCTTTCTTT. Translation: CASSSPSGNTEAFF.

The chain uses TRBV6-1 and TRBJ2-3; TRBD2 aligns across 7 bases. V lost 3 bases to trimming and J lost 1 base; unmatched junction nucleotides: 7. The CDR3 runs to 16 residues. The germline CDR1 and CDR2 sequences are MNHNS and SASEGT. In DNA form, the CDR3 reads TGTGCCAGCAGTGACATCGGACTAGTCGGCACAGATACGCAGTATTTT. Its translation: CASSDIGLVGTDTQYF.

The rearrangement links TRBV5-1 to TRBJ1-1; weak D call: TRBD1 (6 bases). Trimming pared 4 bases from V and 6 bases from J, leaving 16 bases between. CDR3 length equals 14 residues. Germline lookup yields CDR1 SGHRS and CDR2 YFSETQ. CDR3 residues: CASSRQVLEAEAFF. In nucleotides, the CDR3 is TGCGCCAGCAGCAGACAGGTACTCGAGGCTGAAGCTTTCTTT.

This clone has only a few counts. V is TRBV7-3 and J is TRBJ2-1; 7 nucleotides agree with TRBD2. Per germline, CDR1 SGHTA and CDR2 FQGTGA. V gave up 4 bases and J gave up 6 bases; unmatched junction bases: 6. The CDR3 is 14 amino acids. The CDR3 DNA reads as TGTGCCAGCAGCTCAGGGAGGGCAAGCAATGAGCAGTTCTTC. Encoded protein: CASSSGRASNEQFF.

The chain joins TRBV6-6 to TRBJ1-5; 7 bases are shared with TRBD1. Germline V lookup: CDR1 MNHNY, CDR2 SVGAGI (reference sequence). The CDR3 is made up of 12 amino acids. The V and J ends lost 6 bases and 7 bases, in that order; junction bases with no gene match: 3. CDR3 nucleotide sequence: TGTGCCAGCAGGGACAGGAACCAGCCCCAGCATTTT. This translates into CASRDRNQPQHF.

The chain carries TRBV5-4 and TRBJ1-2; 9 bases match TRBD1. V lost 1 base and J lost 4; bases outside the gene matches: 5. Germline loops: CDR1 SGHNT, CDR2 YYREEE (reference sequence). The CDR3 covers 15 residues. This chain's CDR3 is CASSLTGTGSYGYTF. The DNA for the CDR3 is TGTGCCAGCAGCTTGACCGGGACAGGGAGCTATGGCTACACCTTC.

This clone showed up just once. This chain uses TRBV7-2 with TRBJ1-4, with D maybe TRBD1 (5 bases). The germline V gene has CDR1 SGHTA and CDR2 FQGNSA. The CDR3 is 15 residues long. V was cut by 1 base and J by 3 bases, with 9 bases left in between. The CDR3 nucleotides are TGTGCCAGCAGCTTAGGGGGACGGCCTAATGAAAAACTGTTTTTT. Its translation: CASSLGGRPNEKLFF.

The chain links TRBV19 to TRBJ1-5, with 8 bases lining up with TRBD1. This CDR3 is 15 amino acids long. The J segment lost 0 bases and the V segment lost 9 bases, leaving 7 bases of the junction unmatched. Germline V gene lookup returns CDR1 LNHDA and CDR2 SQIVND (reference sequence). CDR3 nucleotides: TGTGCCAGCAGCGACAGGGGAAATAGCAATCAGCCCCAGCATTTT. Translating gives CASSDRGNSNQPQHF. The full variable domain, with the rest looked up from reference TRBV19 and TRBJ1-5, is DGGITQSPKYLFRKEGQNVTLSCEQNLNHDAMYWYRQDPGQGLRLIYYSQIVNDFQKGDIAEGYSVSREKKESFPLTVTSAQKNPTAFYLCASSDRGNSNQPQHFGDGTRLSIL.

V is TRBV12-5 and J is TRBJ2-5, with TRBD2 identical over 9 bases. The CDR3 loop spans 16 amino acids. V was pared by 4 bases and J by 2 bases, with 8 bases of the junction left unmatched. Per germline, CDR1 LGHNT and CDR2 FRNRAP. The CDR3 sequence is CASGSPGSGGQETQYF. The DNA for the CDR3 is TGTGCTAGTGGTTCGCCGGGTAGCGGGGGACAAGAGACCCAGTACTTC.

The chain recombines TRBV5-1 with TRBJ1-4; 7 positions agree with TRBD1. Germline V gene sequence: CDR1 SGHRS, CDR2 YFSETQ. V lost 4 bases and J lost 6; bases outside the gene matches: 9. This CDR3 comprises 15 residues. The CDR3 bases are TGCGCCAGCAGCGAATTCACAGGGGAGGATGAAAAACTGTTTTTT. This gives the protein CASSEFTGEDEKLFF. Full variable domain (remainder filled in from reference TRBV5-1 and TRBJ1-4): KAGVTQTPRYLIKTRGQQVTLSCSPISGHRSVSWYQQTPGQGLQFLFEYFSETQRNKGNFPGRFSGRQFSNSRSEMNVSTLELGDSALYLCASSEFTGEDEKLFFGSGTQLSVL.

V usage is TRBV6-6 and J usage is TRBJ1-3; 8 positions match TRBD1. The ends lost 4 bases at V and 3 bases at J; junction bases unmatched: 8. The CDR3 extends over 16 amino acids. From germline, CDR1 is MNHNY and CDR2 SVGAGI (reference sequence). CDR3 residues: CASSSRTGTNGNTIYF. CDR3 DNA: TGTGCCAGCAGTTCACGGACAGGGACAAATGGAAACACCATATATTTT.

The rearrangement joins TRBV2 to TRBJ2-3; D remains unclear. CDR1 is SNHLY and CDR2 is FYNNEI in the germline V gene. This CDR3 has 14 amino acids. The V and J ends lost 4 bases and 2 bases respectively, with 10 bases between them. CDR3 coding DNA: TGTGCCAGCAGTGCGGACGGCCACACAGATACGCAGTATTTT. It is translated as CASSADGHTDTQYF.